This TCR beta chain was obtained from a study of blood T cell repertoires in COVID-19. The overall study: The analysed material was cDNA or gDNA that came from T cells, B-cell-depleted T cells, or PBMCs.

Libraries were prepared by immunoSEQ multiplex PCR; TCRdb keeps only in-frame clonotypes and omits some of them. The table records about 180,000 clones, approximately 87% of them present only once. Germline V gene data show CDR1 as MGHDK and CDR2 as SYGVNS. The ends were cut back, 2 bases at V and 0 bases at J, with 10 bases in the middle. The CDR3 spans 15 residues. Sample: peripheral blood. V gene TRBV25-1 combines with J gene TRBJ1-1, with a weak D call TRBD1 (5 bases). This TCR was sampled from a man aged 35 to 55 with active or convalescent COVID-19. CDR3 coding DNA: TGTGCCAGCAGTGAAGGGGCAGGCCTGAACACTGAAGCTTTCTTT. This translates into CASSEGAGLNTEAFF.